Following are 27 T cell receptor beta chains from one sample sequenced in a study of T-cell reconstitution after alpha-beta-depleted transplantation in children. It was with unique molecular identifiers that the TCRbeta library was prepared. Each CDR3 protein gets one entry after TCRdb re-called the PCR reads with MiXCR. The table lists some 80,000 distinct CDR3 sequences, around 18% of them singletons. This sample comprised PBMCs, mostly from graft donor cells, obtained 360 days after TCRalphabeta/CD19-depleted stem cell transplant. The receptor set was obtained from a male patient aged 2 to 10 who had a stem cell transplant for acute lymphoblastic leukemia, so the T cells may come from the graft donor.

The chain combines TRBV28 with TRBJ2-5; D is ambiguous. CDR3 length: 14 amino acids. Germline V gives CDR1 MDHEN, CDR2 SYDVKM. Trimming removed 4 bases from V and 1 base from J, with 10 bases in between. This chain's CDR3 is CASSSTASQETQYF. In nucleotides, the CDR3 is TGTGCCAGCAGTTCGACGGCTTCCCAAGAGACCCAGTACTTC.

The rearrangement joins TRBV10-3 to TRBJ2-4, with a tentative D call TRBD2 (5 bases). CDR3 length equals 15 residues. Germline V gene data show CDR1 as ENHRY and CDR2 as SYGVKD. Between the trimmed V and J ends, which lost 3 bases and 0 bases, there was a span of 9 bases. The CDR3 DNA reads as TGTGCCATCAGTGATAGCGTGCTAGCCAAAAACATTCAGTACTTC. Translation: CAISDSVLAKNIQYF.

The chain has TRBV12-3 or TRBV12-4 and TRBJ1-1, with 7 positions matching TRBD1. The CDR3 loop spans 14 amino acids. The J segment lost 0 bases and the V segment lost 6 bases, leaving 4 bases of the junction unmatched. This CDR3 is CASRGQLLNTEAFF. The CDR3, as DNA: TGTGCCAGCAGGGGACAGCTCTTGAACACTGAAGCTTTCTTT.

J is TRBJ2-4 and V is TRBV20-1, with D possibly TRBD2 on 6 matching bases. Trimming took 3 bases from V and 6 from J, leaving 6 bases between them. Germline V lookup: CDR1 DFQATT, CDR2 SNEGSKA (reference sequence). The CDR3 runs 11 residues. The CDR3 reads CSAREGNIQYF. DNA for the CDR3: TGCAGTGCTAGGGAGGGAAACATTCAGTACTTC.

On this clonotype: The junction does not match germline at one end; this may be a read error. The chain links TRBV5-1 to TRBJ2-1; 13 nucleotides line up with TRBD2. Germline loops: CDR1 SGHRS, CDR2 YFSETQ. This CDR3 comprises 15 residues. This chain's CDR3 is CASSFLGETGTSGIF. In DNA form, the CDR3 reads TGCGCCAGCAGCTTTTTGGGGGAGACCGGGACTAGCGGGATCTTC.

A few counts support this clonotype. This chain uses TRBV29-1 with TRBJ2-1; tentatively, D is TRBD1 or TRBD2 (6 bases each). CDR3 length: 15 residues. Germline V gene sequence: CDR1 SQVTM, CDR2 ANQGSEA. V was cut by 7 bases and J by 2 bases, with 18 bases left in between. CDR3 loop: CSAPGGGLAYNEQFF. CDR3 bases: TGCAGCGCCCCCGGGGGCGGCCTTGCCTACAATGAGCAGTTCTTC.

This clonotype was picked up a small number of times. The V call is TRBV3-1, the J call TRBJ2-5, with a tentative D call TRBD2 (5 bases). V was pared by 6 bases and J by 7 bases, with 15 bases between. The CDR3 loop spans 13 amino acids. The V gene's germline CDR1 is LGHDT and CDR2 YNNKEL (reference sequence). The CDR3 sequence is CASRPYAGGTQYF. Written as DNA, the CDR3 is TGTGCCAGCAGACCCTACGCGGGCGGGACCCAGTACTTC.

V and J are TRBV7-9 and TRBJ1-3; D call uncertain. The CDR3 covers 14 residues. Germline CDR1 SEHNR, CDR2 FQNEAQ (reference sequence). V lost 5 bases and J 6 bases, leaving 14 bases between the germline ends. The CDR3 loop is CASSRGQTVNTIYF. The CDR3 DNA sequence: TGTGCCAGCAGCCGCGGGCAGACTGTAAACACCATATATTTT. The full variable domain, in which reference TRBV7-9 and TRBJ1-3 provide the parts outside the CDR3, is DTGVSQNPRHKITKRGQNVTFRCDPISEHNRLYWYRQTLGQGPEFLTYFQNEAQLEKSRLLSDRFSAERPKGSFSTLEIQRTEQGDSAMYLCASSRGQTVNTIYFGEGSWLTVV.

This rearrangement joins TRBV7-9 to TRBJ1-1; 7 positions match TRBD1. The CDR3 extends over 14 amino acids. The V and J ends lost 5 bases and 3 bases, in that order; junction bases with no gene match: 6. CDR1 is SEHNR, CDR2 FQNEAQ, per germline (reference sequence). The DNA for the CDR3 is TGTGCCAGCAGCCCTAGACAGGGCCACACTGAAGCTTTCTTT. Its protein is CASSPRQGHTEAFF.

The CDR3 region has the DNA TGTGCCAGCGGGACTAGCGGGCATTCCTACAATGAGCAGTTCTTC. Translating gives CASGTSGHSYNEQFF. This chain uses TRBV12-3 or TRBV12-4 with TRBJ2-1; TRBD2 aligns across 12 bases. V was pared by 8 bases and J by 1 base, with 3 bases of the junction left unmatched. CDR3 length: 15 amino acids.

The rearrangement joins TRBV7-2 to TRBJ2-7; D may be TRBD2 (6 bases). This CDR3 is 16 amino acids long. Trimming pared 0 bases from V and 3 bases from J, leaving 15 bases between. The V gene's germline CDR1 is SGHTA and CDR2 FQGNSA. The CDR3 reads CASSLAAAGPLYEQYF. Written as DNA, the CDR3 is TGTGCCAGCAGCTTAGCGGCGGCGGGGCCTCTCTACGAGCAGTACTTC.

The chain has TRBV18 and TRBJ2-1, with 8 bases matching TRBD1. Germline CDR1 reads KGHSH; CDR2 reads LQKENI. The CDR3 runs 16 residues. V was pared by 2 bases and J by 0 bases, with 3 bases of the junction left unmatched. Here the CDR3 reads CASSPRTGSSYNEQFF. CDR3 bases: TGTGCCAGCTCACCAAGGACAGGGAGCTCCTACAATGAGCAGTTCTTC.

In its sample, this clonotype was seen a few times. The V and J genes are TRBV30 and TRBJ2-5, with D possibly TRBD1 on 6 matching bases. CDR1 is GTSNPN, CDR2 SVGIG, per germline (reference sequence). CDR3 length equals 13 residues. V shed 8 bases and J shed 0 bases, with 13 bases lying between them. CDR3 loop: CAISTGNQETQYF. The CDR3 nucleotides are TGTGCCATATCAACAGGGAACCAAGAGACCCAGTACTTC. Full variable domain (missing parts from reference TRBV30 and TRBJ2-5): SQTIHQWPATLVQPVGSPLSLECTVEGTSNPNLYWYRQAAGRGLQLLFYSVGIGQISSEVPQNLSASRPQDRQFILSSKKLLLSDSGFYLCAISTGNQETQYFGPGTRLLVL.

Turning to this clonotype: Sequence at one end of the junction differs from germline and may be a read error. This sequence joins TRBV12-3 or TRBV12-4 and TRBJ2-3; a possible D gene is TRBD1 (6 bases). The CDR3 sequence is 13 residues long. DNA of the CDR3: TGTGCCAGCAGCCGAACACGGACAGAAACGCAGTATTTT. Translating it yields CASSRTRTETQYF.

CDR3 bases: TGCAGCGTTGAAGATCGTCGGCGGGCCCCCTACGAGCAGTACTTC. As protein: CSVEDRRRAPYEQYF. The chain employs TRBV29-1 and TRBJ2-7, with D possibly matching TRBD2 (5 bases). This CDR3 spans 15 amino acids. Germline V CDR1 and CDR2: SQVTM, ANQGSEA. V was trimmed by 0 bases and J by 2 bases, leaving 14 bases between them.

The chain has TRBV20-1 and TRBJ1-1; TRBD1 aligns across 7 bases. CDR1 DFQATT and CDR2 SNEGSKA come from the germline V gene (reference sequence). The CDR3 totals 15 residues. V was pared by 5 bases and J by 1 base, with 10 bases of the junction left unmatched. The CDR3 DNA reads TGCAGTGCTCCTCCGGGACAGTGGAGGAACACTGAAGCTTTCTTT. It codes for CSAPPGQWRNTEAFF.

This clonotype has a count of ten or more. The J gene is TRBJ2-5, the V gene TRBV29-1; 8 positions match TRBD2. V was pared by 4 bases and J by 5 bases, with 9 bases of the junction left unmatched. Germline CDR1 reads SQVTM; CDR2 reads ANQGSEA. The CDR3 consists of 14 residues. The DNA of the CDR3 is TGCAGCGTTGCCGGACTAGCTGGGGTGGAGACCCAGTACTTC. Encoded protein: CSVAGLAGVETQYF. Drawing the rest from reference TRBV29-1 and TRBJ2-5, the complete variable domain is SAVISQKPSRDICQRGTSLTIQCQVDSQVTMMFWYRQQPGQSLTLIATANQGSEATYESGFVIDKFPISRPNLTFSTLTVSNMSPEDSSIYLCSVAGLAGVETQYFGPGTRLLVL.

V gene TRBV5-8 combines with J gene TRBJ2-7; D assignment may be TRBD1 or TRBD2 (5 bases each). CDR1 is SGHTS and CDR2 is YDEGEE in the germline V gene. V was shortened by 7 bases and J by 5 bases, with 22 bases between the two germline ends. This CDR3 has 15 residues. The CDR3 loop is CASGVGEPLLHEQYF. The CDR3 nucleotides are TGTGCCAGCGGAGTGGGGGAGCCACTCCTCCACGAGCAGTACTTC.

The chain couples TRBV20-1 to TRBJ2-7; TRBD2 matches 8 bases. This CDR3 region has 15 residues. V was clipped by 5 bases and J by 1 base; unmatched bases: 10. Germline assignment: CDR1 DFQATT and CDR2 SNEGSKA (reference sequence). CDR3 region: CSAATSGGRSYEQYF. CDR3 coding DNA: TGCAGTGCTGCAACTAGCGGAGGCAGGTCCTACGAGCAGTACTTC.

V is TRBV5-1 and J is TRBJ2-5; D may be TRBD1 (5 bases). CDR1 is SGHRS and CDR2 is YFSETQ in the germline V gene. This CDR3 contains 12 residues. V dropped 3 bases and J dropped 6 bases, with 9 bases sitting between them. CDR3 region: CASSSQGQTQYF. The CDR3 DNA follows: TGCGCCAGCAGCTCCCAGGGCCAGACCCAGTACTTC.

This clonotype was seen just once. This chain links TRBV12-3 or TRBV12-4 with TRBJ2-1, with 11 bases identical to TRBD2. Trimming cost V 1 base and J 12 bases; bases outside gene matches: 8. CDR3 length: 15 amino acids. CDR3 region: CASSLVQGTSGGQFF. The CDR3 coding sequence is TGTGCCAGCAGTTTAGTCCAGGGTACTAGCGGGGGGCAGTTCTTC.

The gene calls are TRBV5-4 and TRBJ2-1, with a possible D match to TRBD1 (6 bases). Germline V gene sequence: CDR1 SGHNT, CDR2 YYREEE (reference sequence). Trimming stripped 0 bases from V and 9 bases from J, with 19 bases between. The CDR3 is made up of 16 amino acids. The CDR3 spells CASSLVPGAGVGEQFF. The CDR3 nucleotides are TGTGCCAGCAGCTTGGTACCAGGGGCAGGGGTAGGTGAGCAGTTCTTC.

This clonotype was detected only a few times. CDR3 DNA: TGCGCCAGCAGCTTGGAGACGGGACACCCCTACGAGCAGTACTTC. Its protein is CASSLETGHPYEQYF. The chain links TRBV5-1 to TRBJ2-7, with D possibly TRBD1 on 6 matching bases. Trimming pared 0 bases from V and 2 bases from J, leaving 12 bases between. CDR3 size: 15 residues. CDR1 and CDR2 (germline): SGHRS, YFSETQ.

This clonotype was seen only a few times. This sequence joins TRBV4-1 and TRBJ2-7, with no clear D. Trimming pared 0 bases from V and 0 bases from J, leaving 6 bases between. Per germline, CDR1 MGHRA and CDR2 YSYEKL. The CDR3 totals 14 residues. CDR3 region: CASSQDGSSYEQYF. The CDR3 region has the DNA TGCGCCAGCAGCCAAGATGGTAGCTCCTACGAGCAGTACTTC.

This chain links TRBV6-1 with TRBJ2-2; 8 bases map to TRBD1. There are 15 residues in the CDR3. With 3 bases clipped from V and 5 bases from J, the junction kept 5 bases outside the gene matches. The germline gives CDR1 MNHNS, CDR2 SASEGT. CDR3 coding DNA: TGTGCCAGCAGTGAGAGGACAGGGAAGACCGGGGAGCTGTTTTTT. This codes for CASSERTGKTGELFF.

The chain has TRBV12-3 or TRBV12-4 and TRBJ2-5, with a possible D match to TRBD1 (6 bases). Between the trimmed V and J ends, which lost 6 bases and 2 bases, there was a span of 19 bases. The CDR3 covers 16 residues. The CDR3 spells CASRTEPQGQQETQYF. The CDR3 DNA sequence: TGTGCCAGCAGAACAGAGCCACAGGGCCAACAAGAGACCCAGTACTTC.

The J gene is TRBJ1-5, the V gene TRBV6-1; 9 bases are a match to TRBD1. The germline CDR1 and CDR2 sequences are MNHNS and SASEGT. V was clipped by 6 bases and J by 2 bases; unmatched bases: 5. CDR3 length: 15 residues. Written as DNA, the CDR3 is TGTGCCAGCAGAAAGGACAGGGGAGGCAATCAGCCCCAGCATTTT. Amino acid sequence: CASRKDRGGNQPQHF.